This passage covers 27 T cell receptor beta chains from one sample sequenced in a study of tumor and adjacent non-tumor tissue in lung cancer. Three rounds of nested PCR, following a modified ARM-PCR protocol, produced the TCRbeta library. Each CDR3 protein is one row after TCRdb ran MiXCR on the multiplex PCR reads. Seen here are over 85,000 distinct CDR3 sequences, 84% observed once, and the top ten hold approximately 22%. RNA was extracted from bulk tissue without any cell sorting. Source material: lung tumor tissue. These receptors were taken from a man in his sixties or seventies with non-small cell lung cancer.

The table lists this clonotype with a count of one. Here the CDR3 omits its conserved ending phenylalanine or tryptophan, so a read error is the likely source. Because the CDR3's place on the DNA is in doubt, the DNA is left out and the CDR3 is given as listed by TCRdb. The chain is built from TRBV5-1 and TRBJ1-5; the DNA was not compared with TRBD1, the D call given in the table. CDR1 is SGHRS, CDR2 YFSETQ, per germline. A total of 16 residues make up the CDR3, ends included. This CDR3 reads CASSLDGTGRNQPQLL.

With respect to this clonotype: One junction end disagrees with the germline gene, perhaps due to a read error. The V gene is TRBV4-1, the J gene TRBJ1-6; D call uncertain. Germline-derived CDR1 and CDR2 are MGHRA and YSYEKL. This CDR3 has 11 residues. The CDR3 region is CSSSLGGPLHF. The DNA of the CDR3 is TGCTCCAGCAGCCTAGGAGGTCCCCTCCACTTT.

This clonotype was counted a single time. The genes are TRBV29-1 and TRBJ2-7; 7 bases map to TRBD1. From germline, CDR1 is SQVTM and CDR2 ANQGSEA. The CDR3 loop spans 14 amino acids. With V trimmed by 4 bases and J by 5 bases, 11 bases remained unmatched. The CDR3 spells CSVVRTGLMDEQYF. The CDR3 bases are TGCAGCGTTGTCCGGACAGGTCTGATGGACGAGCAGTACTTC.

The CDR3: CVNTDRGNQPQHF. The CDR3 coding sequence is TGTGTCAACACCGACAGGGGGAATCAGCCCCAGCATTTT. The rearrangement uses TRBV25-1 and TRBJ1-5; 9 nucleotides match TRBD1. The germline CDR1 and CDR2 sequences are MGHDK and SYGVNS. The CDR3 consists of 13 residues.

Only one count was recorded for this clonotype. Sequence at one end of the junction differs from germline and may be a read error. The V gene is TRBV4-1, the J gene TRBJ2-7; no definite D call. This CDR3 is 12 amino acids long. Looked up from germline, CDR1 is MGHRA and CDR2 is YSYEKL. This CDR3 is CASSQDVYEQYF. CDR3 DNA: TGCGCCAGCAGCCAGGACGTCTACGAACAGTACTTC.

This clonotype was counted many times. CDR3: CASSLTETGGTDTQYF. Here the CDR3 DNA reads TGTGCCAGCAGTTTGACAGAGACAGGGGGCACAGATACGCAGTATTTT. V is TRBV28 and J is TRBJ2-3; TRBD1 matches 8 bases. Germline CDR1 is MDHEN and CDR2 is SYDVKM. Trimming took 3 bases from V and 1 from J; bases not matched to a gene: 6. The CDR3 is 16 residues long.

With respect to this clonotype: Mismatch with germline at one junction end may stem from a read error. This chain joins TRBV6-2 or TRBV6-3 and TRBJ2-3; D unclear. The germline CDR1 and CDR2 sequences are MNHEY and SVGEGT. The CDR3 contains 13 residues. The DNA of the CDR3 is TGTGCCAGTGGTGGGCACATGGGGAATACACAGTATTTT. The encoded protein is CASGGHMGNTQYF.

As regards this clonotype: An end of the junction does not agree with germline; a read error may underlie this. J is TRBJ2-1 and V is TRBV10-2; a possible D gene is TRBD2 (5 bases). Germline assignment: CDR1 WSHSY and CDR2 SAAADI. The CDR3 covers 14 residues. This chain's CDR3 is CTSSGETCVNEQFF. CDR3 in DNA: TGCACCAGCAGTGGGGAGACTTGCGTAAATGAGCAGTTCTTC.

Worth noting for this clonotype: The junction and the germline gene differ at one end; a read error may be behind it. The V gene is TRBV28, the J gene TRBJ2-7; D unresolved. Per the germline V gene, CDR1 is MDHEN and CDR2 is SYDVKM. The CDR3 is 13 amino acids. CDR3 DNA sequence: TGTGCCATCGGCCCCCGGCGATTTCACGAGCACTACTTC. This translates into CAIGPRRFHEHYF.

J is TRBJ2-3 and V is TRBV29-1, with 9 bases that match TRBD2. Germline V CDR1 and CDR2: SQVTM, ANQGSEA. The ends lost 4 bases at V and 4 bases at J; junction bases unmatched: 9. This CDR3 contains 15 residues. CDR3 bases: TGCAGCGTTGTAGCTAGCGGGGACCCCTCAGATACGCAGTATTTT. Its translation is CSVVASGDPSDTQYF.

V and J are TRBV11-2 and TRBJ2-1; D unclear. The CDR3 sequence is 16 residues long. The germline V gene encodes CDR1 SGHAT and CDR2 FQNNGV. V was trimmed by 2 bases and J by 7 bases, leaving 18 bases between them. CDR3 loop: CASSLTMDRVVNEQFF. CDR3 coding DNA: TGTGCCAGCAGCTTAACCATGGATAGGGTGGTTAATGAGCAGTTCTTC.

In this sample, this clonotype turned up a few times. The germline gene is not matched at one end of the junction; a read error may be the cause. The chain employs TRBV11-2 and TRBJ2-1; the match to TRBD1 covers 8 bases. The CDR3 runs to 16 residues. Germline CDR1 is SGHAT and CDR2 is FQNNGV. DNA for the CDR3: TGTGCCAGCAGCTTAACCACGGACAGGGTTATCAATGAACAGTTCTTC. It codes for CASSLTTDRVINEQFF.

As regards this clonotype: This CDR3 is missing its conserved last phenylalanine or tryptophan, likely due to a read error. The V call is TRBV5-1, the J call TRBJ2-7; D is undetermined. Germline V lookup: CDR1 SGHRS, CDR2 YFSETQ. The CDR3 length is 15 residues. The V end was cut by 1 base, the J end by 3 bases, with 14 bases between. The CDR3 protein is CASSLRTYHFYEQYS. The CDR3 DNA is TGCGCCAGCAGCTTGCGAACATACCACTTCTACGAGCAGTACTCC.

Worth noting for this clonotype: Its ends do not fully match the called genes, so a read error is possible. The chain carries TRBV12-3 or TRBV12-4 and TRBJ2-3; D call uncertain. The CDR3 runs to 12 residues. CDR3 residues: CGSNITRDTQYF. The CDR3 DNA follows: TGTGGCAGCAACATTACAAGGGATACGCAGTATTTT.

The gene calls are TRBV6-5 and TRBJ2-3; 7 nucleotides line up with TRBD2. The CDR3 covers 16 residues. The junction had 17 bases not matched to a gene; V was cut back by 9 bases and J by 5 bases. Per germline, CDR1 MNHEY and CDR2 SVGAGI. This CDR3 reads CASSDPGPAGRDTQYF. CDR3 in DNA: TGTGCCAGTAGTGACCCGGGACCAGCGGGACGAGATACGCAGTATTTT.

This chain uses TRBV29-1 with TRBJ1-2, with a weak D call TRBD1 (5 bases). This CDR3 has 14 amino acids. The V and J ends lost 6 bases and 11 bases respectively, with 25 bases between them. The germline CDR1 and CDR2 sequences are SQVTM and ANQGSEA. In DNA form, the CDR3 reads TGCAGCGTCTATCAACGAGTCCGGGGCGTTGGGTACACCTTC. This translates into CSVYQRVRGVGYTF.

As regards this clonotype: One end of the junction varies from germline; a read error may be responsible. The rearrangement joins TRBV10-3 to TRBJ2-7; D is perhaps TRBD2 (5 bases). CDR1 and CDR2 from the germline V gene are ENHRY and SYGVKD. The CDR3 is 13 residues long. CDR3: CPISTGNLYEQYF. CDR3 DNA: TGTCCCATCAGTACCGGGAATTTATACGAGCAGTACTTC.

This chain links TRBV12-3 or TRBV12-4 with TRBJ2-3; D perhaps matches TRBD2 (5 bases). This CDR3 region has 11 residues. This CDR3 is CAVSETNTQYF. The DNA for the CDR3 is TGTGCTGTTAGCGAGACAAATACGCAGTATTTT.

Concerning this clonotype itself: The junction shows a germline mismatch at one end, possibly a read error. The V gene is TRBV18, the J gene TRBJ2-7; D may be TRBD1 or TRBD2 (5 bases each). CDR3 length equals 15 residues. Germline CDR1 is KGHSH and CDR2 is LQKENI. The CDR3 DNA follows: TGTGCCAGCTCAGCCCAGGTTCAGGGAGTGGGCGAGCAGTACTTT. It specifies CASSAQVQGVGEQYF.

Of note for this clonotype: Because the CDR3's place on the DNA is in doubt, the DNA is left out and the CDR3 is given as listed by TCRdb. This chain uses TRBV11-1 with TRBJ1-2. 12 amino acids form the CDR3, both terminal residues included. Germline-derived CDR1 and CDR2 are SGHAT and FQDESV (reference sequence). The CDR3 region is CASSLYRYGCIF.

As regards this clonotype: Since the CDR3 does not end with the conserved phenylalanine or tryptophan, this likely comes from a read error. The chain carries TRBV12-3 or TRBV12-4 and TRBJ1-1; D gene unclear. V gave up 10 bases and J gave up 3 bases, with 15 bases separating them. The CDR3 sequence is 13 residues long. Here the CDR3 reads CAITVDSHTEAFH. The CDR3 DNA reads TGTGCCATCACGGTTGACTCGCACACTGAAGCTTTCCAT.

Remarks on this clonotype: This is likely a read error, given that the CDR3 carries no conserved phenylalanine or tryptophan at its end. V usage is TRBV4-2 and J usage is TRBJ1-2; the match to TRBD1 covers 7 bases. CDR3 size: 15 residues. The germline V gene has CDR1 LGHNA and CDR2 YNFKEQ. V lost 2 bases to trimming and J lost 4 bases; unmatched junction nucleotides: 7. The CDR3 DNA reads TGTGCCAGCAGCCAATATCTCAGGACAGGCTATGGCTACACCCTC. The encoded protein is CASSQYLRTGYGYTL.

A remark on this clonotype: The CDR3 ends on some other residue instead of the conserved phenylalanine or tryptophan, so this is likely a read error. The rearrangement links TRBV4-2 to TRBJ1-6; no definite D call. This CDR3 spans 13 amino acids. Germline CDR1 reads LGHNA; CDR2 reads YNFKEQ. V was cut by 7 bases and J by 6 bases, with 10 bases left in between. In DNA form, the CDR3 reads TGTGCCAGCAATACCGGCGGTAATTCACCCCTCCACCTT. It encodes CASNTGGNSPLHL.

The table lists this clonotype with a count of one. The junction departs from germline at one end; a sequencing error may be responsible. The chain uses TRBV10-3 and TRBJ2-3, with 9 bases matching TRBD2. CDR3 length: 16 residues. CDR1 ENHRY and CDR2 SYGVKD come from the germline V gene. The CDR3 DNA follows: TGTGTCATCACTGATACTTGCGGGAGGGACACAGATACGCAGTATTTT. Protein: CVITDTCGRDTDTQYF.

This clonotype was seen only once. The CDR3 does not end in the conserved phenylalanine or tryptophan, so this is likely a read error. The chain links TRBV12-3 or TRBV12-4 to TRBJ2-5; TRBD2 matches at 13 bases. This CDR3 spans 15 amino acids. The CDR3 region has the DNA TGTGCCAGCAGCGGACTAGCGGGAGTGGTGGAGATCCAGTACCTC. Its protein is CASSGLAGVVEIQYL.

About this clonotype itself: A much larger clone differs from this one at a single base, so this may be a read error. The rearrangement links TRBV24-1 to TRBJ2-2; 10 nucleotides line up with TRBD2. With V trimmed by 9 bases and J by 6 bases, 6 bases remained unmatched. Germline V gene sequence: CDR1 KGHDR, CDR2 SFDVKD. CDR3 length: 14 residues. The CDR3 loop reads CATGPSGSSGELFF. DNA of the CDR3: TGTGCCACCGGGCCTAGCGGGAGTTCCGGGGAGCTGTTTTTT.

As concerns this clonotype: A much larger clone differs by one base, so this may be a read error. This chain connects TRBV5-1 to TRBJ2-6; D is unresolved. The CDR3 extends over 17 amino acids. The V gene's germline CDR1 is SGHRS and CDR2 YFSETQ. The CDR3 sequence is CASSLSAVGAGVNVLTF. The CDR3 DNA sequence: TGCGCCAGCAGCTTGTCCGCGGTAGGAGCTGGGGTCAACGTCCTGACTTTC.